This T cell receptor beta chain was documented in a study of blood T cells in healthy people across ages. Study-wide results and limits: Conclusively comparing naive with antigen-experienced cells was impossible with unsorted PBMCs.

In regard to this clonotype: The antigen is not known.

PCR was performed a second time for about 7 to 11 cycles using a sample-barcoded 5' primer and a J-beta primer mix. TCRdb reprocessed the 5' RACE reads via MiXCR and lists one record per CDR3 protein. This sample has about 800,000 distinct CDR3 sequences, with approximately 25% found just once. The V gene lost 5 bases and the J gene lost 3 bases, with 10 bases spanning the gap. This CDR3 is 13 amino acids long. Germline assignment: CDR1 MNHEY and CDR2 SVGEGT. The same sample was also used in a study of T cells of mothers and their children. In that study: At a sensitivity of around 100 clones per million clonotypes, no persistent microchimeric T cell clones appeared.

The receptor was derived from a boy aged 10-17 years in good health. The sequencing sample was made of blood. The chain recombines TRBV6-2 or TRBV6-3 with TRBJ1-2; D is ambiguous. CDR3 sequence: CASSGSLDYGYTF. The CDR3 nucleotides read TGTGCCAGCAGTGGGAGTTTGGACTATGGCTACACCTTC.